This T cell receptor beta chain was profiled in a study of CD8 T cells in Susac syndrome. The CDR3 has 16 amino acids. Trimming pared 2 bases from V and 5 bases from J, leaving 18 bases between. The germline CDR1 and CDR2 sequences are MNHEY and SMNVEV (reference sequence). It was with random hexamers that roughly 0.45 to 1 ug RNA was reverse transcribed. By means of immunoSEQ multiplex PCR, TCR beta CDR3 spanning 54 Vbeta and 13 Jbeta underwent amplification. TCRdb reprocessed the immunoSEQ multiplex PCR reads with MiXCR, giving one entry per CDR3 protein. The sample contains approximately 170,000 distinct CDR3 sequences, roughly 94% of which appear only once. CD8+ and CD4+ T cells from blood underwent TCR beta sequencing, which was carried out in a high-throughput format. Controls matched for sex and age were healthy donors.

Sample: CD4+ T cells from PBMCs. The chain combines TRBV27 with TRBJ2-5; TRBD2 is a possible D gene (5 bases). The sequence was obtained from a human donor in good health. The CDR3 protein is CASSLKWRVPLETQYF. The CDR3 DNA is TGTGCCAGCAGTTTAAAGTGGCGGGTCCCATTGGAGACCCAGTACTTC.